Sequencing of this TCR beta chain was carried out in a study of blood T cell repertoires in COVID-19. The CDR3 extends over 13 amino acids. Trimming removed 4 bases from V and 9 bases from J; junction bases left unmatched: 6. The sample holds many counts of this clone. The assay was immunoSEQ multiplex PCR, and TCRdb's table has in-frame clones only and misses some. The sample lists approximately 290,000 clones, around 82% occurring once. Sequenced sample: peripheral blood. This TCR derives from a person between 70 and 80 years old with COVID-19, enrolled during active disease. The V gene is TRBV12-3 or TRBV12-4, the J gene TRBJ2-5; 9 bases fit TRBD1. For the CDR3, the DNA is TGTGCCAGCAGTTCAGGGACAGGGAGGGCCCAGTACTTC. Its translation is CASSSGTGRAQYF.